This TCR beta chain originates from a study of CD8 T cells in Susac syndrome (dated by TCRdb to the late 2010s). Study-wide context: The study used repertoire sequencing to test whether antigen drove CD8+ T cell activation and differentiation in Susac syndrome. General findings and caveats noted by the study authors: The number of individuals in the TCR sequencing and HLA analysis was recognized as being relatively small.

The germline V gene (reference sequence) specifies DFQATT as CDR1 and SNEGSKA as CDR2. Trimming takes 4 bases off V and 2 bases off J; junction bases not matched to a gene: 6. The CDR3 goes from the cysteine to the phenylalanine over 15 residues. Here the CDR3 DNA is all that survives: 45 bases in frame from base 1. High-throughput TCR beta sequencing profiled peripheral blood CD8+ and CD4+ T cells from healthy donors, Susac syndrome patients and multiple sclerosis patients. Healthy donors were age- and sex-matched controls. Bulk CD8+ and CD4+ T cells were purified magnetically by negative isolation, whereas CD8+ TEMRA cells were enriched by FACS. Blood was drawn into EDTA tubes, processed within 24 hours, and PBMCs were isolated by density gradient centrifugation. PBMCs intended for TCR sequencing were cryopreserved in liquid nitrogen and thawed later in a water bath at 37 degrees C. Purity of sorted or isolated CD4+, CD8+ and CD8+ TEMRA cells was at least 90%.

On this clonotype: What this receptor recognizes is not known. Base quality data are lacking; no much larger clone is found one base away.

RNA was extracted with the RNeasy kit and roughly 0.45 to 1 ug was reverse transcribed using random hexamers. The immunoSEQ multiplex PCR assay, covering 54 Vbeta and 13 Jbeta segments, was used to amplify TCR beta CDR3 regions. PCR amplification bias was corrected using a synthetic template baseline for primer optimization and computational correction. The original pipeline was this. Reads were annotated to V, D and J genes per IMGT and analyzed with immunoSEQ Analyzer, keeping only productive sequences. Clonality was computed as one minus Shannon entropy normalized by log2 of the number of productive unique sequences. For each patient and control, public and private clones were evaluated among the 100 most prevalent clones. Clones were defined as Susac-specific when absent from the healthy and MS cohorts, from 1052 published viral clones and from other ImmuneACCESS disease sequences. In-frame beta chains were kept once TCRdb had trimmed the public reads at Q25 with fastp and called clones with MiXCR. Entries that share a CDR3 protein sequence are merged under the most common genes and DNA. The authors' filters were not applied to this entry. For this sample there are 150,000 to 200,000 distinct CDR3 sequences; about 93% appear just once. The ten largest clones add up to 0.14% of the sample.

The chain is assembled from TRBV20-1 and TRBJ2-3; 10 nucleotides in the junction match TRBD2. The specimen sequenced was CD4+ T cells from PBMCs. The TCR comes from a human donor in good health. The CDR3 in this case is CSATSLAGVTDTQYF. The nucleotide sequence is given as TGCAGTGCTACTTCCCTAGCGGGGGTCACAGATACGCAGTATTTT.